Sequencing of this T cell receptor beta chain was carried out in a study of CD4 T cell repertoires in COVID-19. Germline CDR1 and CDR2: ENHRY and SYGVKD. The CDR3 loop spans 15 amino acids. V lost 2 bases to trimming and J lost 5 bases; unmatched junction nucleotides: 9. Mild-to-severe COVID-19 survivors were the donors. The memory T cells were sequenced right after ex vivo isolation, without culture. Produced via immunoSEQ multiplex PCR; TCRdb's table is partial and in-frame only. Among some 71,000 clones, around 82% were seen once, and the ten largest hold approximately 0.55%. Findings of the study overall: Several top expanded SARS-CoV-2-reactive clonotypes were shared by two or three memory subsets.

As regards this clone: Its target is unknown.

The chain is built from TRBV10-3 and TRBJ2-7; 7 nucleotides agree with TRBD1. This material consisted of CD4+ T cells from peripheral blood, taken after recovery from COVID-19. The TCR originated in a human donor who had COVID-19. This chain's CDR3 is CAISEGQVGFNEQYF. DNA for the CDR3: TGTGCCATCAGTGAGGGACAGGTAGGGTTCAACGAGCAGTACTTC.